This T cell receptor (beta chain) comes out of a study of cytomegalovirus exposure and HLA in healthy donors. Findings and limits, study-wide: The study put 150 to 200 TCR beta chains on its list as cytomegalovirus-associated.

This clone was seen a handful of times. Its antigen is undetermined. The CDR3 contains 13 residues. Germline loops: CDR1 SGHVS, CDR2 FQNEAQ. V shed 8 bases and J shed 2 bases, with 11 bases lying between them. PCR used 60 Vbeta primers and 13 Jbeta primers. Per the original data handling: An analysis performed later counted 75 million to 80 million unique TCR beta chains (roughly 10 million of them shared). TCRdb's table, derived via immunoSEQ multiplex PCR, lists solely in-frame clones and lacks some. For V, J and clone size, that table is used; D and trimming come from the DNA. Of around 120,000 clones listed, around 76% are singletons.

The chain recombines TRBV7-8 with TRBJ2-3; D is unresolved. Sample: PBMCs. This clonotype originated in a man aged 55 to 70 in good health and CMV-seropositive. For the CDR3, the DNA is TGTGCCAGCGTGCCGGGTACCACAGATACGCAGTATTTT. Amino acids: CASVPGTTDTQYF.